This T cell receptor (beta chain) came from a study of blood T cells in healthy people across ages. General observations from the study: The study found more naive CD4+ cells and higher diversity in long-lived than aged donors. Age brought a roughly linear fall in TCR beta diversity measured per million T cells. Those diversity estimates obtained from one million T cells were thought to be underestimates.

This CDR3 region has 19 residues. The germline gives CDR1 SGHRS, CDR2 YFSETQ. V lost 4 bases, J lost 2 bases, and 17 bases stayed unmatched. On this clonotype: Its antigen is unknown.

Alongside a J-beta primer mix, a sample-barcoded 5' primer served in a second PCR lasting 7 to 11 cycles. Per sample, CDR3-containing paired-end reads numbered at least 2.5 million. TCRdb re-called the 5' RACE reads with MiXCR, one entry per CDR3 protein. Counted here are approximately 730,000 distinct CDR3 sequences, approximately 55% occurring once; the ten biggest clones make up approximately 40%. The chain uses TRBV5-1 and TRBJ2-5; 10 bases align to TRBD1. The receptor was isolated from a man aged 80 or over in good health. Source material: blood. In DNA form, the CDR3 reads TGCGCCAGCAGCGTACCGGGACAGGGGATACTTATGCCTCAAGAGACCCAGTACTTC. Encoded protein: CASSVPGQGILMPQETQYF.